This T cell receptor beta chain was profiled in a study of cytomegalovirus exposure and HLA in healthy donors (dated by TCRdb to 2016 to 2017). As for the study more broadly: An earlier analysis of roughly 630 of the donors reported 250 to 300 Gb of sequence data and 117 million unique TCR beta sequences from 150 million to 200 million T cells. An early release that covered several hundred HLA-typed donors contained approximately 300 gigabases of sequencing data and about 93 million unique TCR sequences. Of the roughly 390 genotyped donors, about 80% fell in the genetic ancestry cluster associated with self-reported Caucasian donors. The study aimed to test whether signatures of past pathogen exposure could be identified by cataloging public T cell receptors. The T cell repertoires of 670 or so subjects were profiled by immunosequencing and related to cytomegalovirus serostatus. In addition to the first cohort of around 670 subjects, a separate validation cohort of some 120 different subjects was used. To predict cytomegalovirus infection status, the study brought together high-throughput TCR immunosequencing, statistical association of individual TCRs with disease status, and machine learning. A later analysis re-analyzed previously published TCR beta repertoires from hundreds of donors and added high-resolution HLA genotyping to study TCR occurrence patterns. The later analysis used no new phenotypic data to find candidate immune exposures, relying instead on TCR beta sequences and their occurrence across donors. An earlier analysis of fewer than 750 of the donors used high-throughput TCR beta sequencing to judge whether each TCR beta V gene segment behaved as functional or pseudogenic. Donor age, sex, ethnicity and CMV serostatus were compiled together with the repertoire data. A later genetic analysis took genome-wide SNP genotypes for about 55% of the roughly 670 donors and used that subset as a discovery cohort. All discovery cohort repertoires had been generated on a single sequencing platform. HLA typing included class I and class II loci at four-digit resolution. Typing coverage differed by locus: A, B, C, DRB1 and DQB1 were typed in about 620-630 donors, DQA1 in 522, DPA1 in roughly 590, and DPB1 in roughly 450. About 5 DR-DQ haplotypes were handled as single units for association and clustering, since linkage in the cohort was strong. Among under 450 genotyped donors of the cohort, an average of about 240,000 unique TCR beta nucleotide sequences were sequenced per donor, around 20% of them non-productive.

As concerns this clone: There is no known antigen for this receptor. Base-call qualities are not available, and no considerably larger clone is one nucleotide away.

The method was the immunoSEQ multiplex PCR assay. A mixture of 60 forward primers for TCR Vbeta segments and 13 reverse primers for TCR Jbeta segments was used in the multiplex PCR. A multiplex PCR assay on genomic DNA amplified the CDR3 region of rearranged TCR beta genes. The Illumina HiSeq System was used to sequence the amplified TCR beta libraries as 87-base-pair reads. The authors' analysis ran thus. Across the roughly 600 repertoires, a later analysis counted about 81 million unique TCR beta chains, roughly 11 million of which were shared by at least two donors. To remove PCR and sequencing errors, raw reads were error-corrected and collapsed into unique sequences using a nearest-neighbor algorithm that merged closely related sequences. Alignment of CDR3 sequences to IMGT reference sequences was used to assign V, D and J gene segments. For a sequence to be retained, at least a six-nucleotide match to both a V gene segment and a J gene segment was required. A rearrangement counted as productive if the CDR3 had no stop codons and remained in frame with V and J, and every other rearrangement counted as non-productive. Following IMGT convention, CDR3 was defined as the stretch from the second conserved V-encoded cysteine to the conserved J-encoded phenylalanine. The earlier analysis of 587 of the donors excluded any sequence lacking an unambiguous match to a single V gene segment. In an earlier analysis of 587 of the donors, V segments were called functional above 56.7% productive rearrangements and were called segregating when the between-donor standard deviation exceeded 5%. To diagnose cytomegalovirus status from the catalog of TCR beta chain sequences, a statistical classification framework was built. V and J gene assignment, in a later analysis, came from comparing TCR nucleotide sequences with IMGT/GENE-DB human TR gene sequences. In a later analysis, CDR3 sequences and most-parsimonious VDJ recombination scenarios were assigned using the TCRdist pipeline. In a later analysis, each TCR beta chain was defined by its CDR3 amino acid sequence together with its V-gene family, and reads lacking a unique V-gene family were excluded. To address suspected cross-contamination and a sequencing artifact, a later analysis removed 592 highly shared, low-generation-probability nucleotide sequences. For each public chain, a later analysis derived a clonal expansion index from normalized ranks of inferred template counts within each repertoire. In a later analysis, generation probabilities were computed using a VDJ recombination model fitted to out-of-frame rearrangements, and the results were checked against IGoR. In a later analysis, hypergeometric tests were used to score TCR-TCR, TCR-HLA and TCR-CMV co-occurrence, with a repertoire-size bias correction applied to TCR pairs. A later analysis estimated false discovery rates by permuting HLA or CMV assignments 20 times. A later analysis grouped co-occurring TCRs with DBSCAN, adding TCRdist sequence similarity when clustering within HLA-allele-positive subsets. For co-occurrence clustering, repertoires with fewer than 30,000 or more than 120,000 public chains were excluded, along with four to six repertoires with anomalous nucleotide sharing. TCRdb holds this immuneACCESS table with in-frame rearrangements only. Some clones are missing; in checked studies, unresolved V genes explain under half, and the rest has no known cause. Clone size and V and J calls were adopted from that table, with D and trimming inferred from the DNA. This sample holds fewer than 250,000 clones; approximately 83% were observed only once. Roughly 10% of the sample rests with the top ten.

V is cut by 0 bases and J by 6 bases, and the space between the germline ends is 12 bases. CDR1 MNHEY and CDR2 SMNVEV are derived from the germline V gene (reference sequence). The CDR3 starts with the cysteine, ends with the phenylalanine, and has 15 residues. The CDR3 DNA has 45 bases and is translated from base 1. The cohort was made up of 500 to 850 healthy bone marrow donors. Cohort members were all nominally healthy when sampled, although unrecorded immune exposures were likely present. The donor tested CMV seropositive, placing the donor among the 250 to 350 seropositive members of the cohort. Every donor gave a peripheral blood sample, and the peripheral blood mononuclear cells from that sample were used for TCR beta sequencing. Genomic DNA extraction from the blood cell samples was performed with the Qiagen DNeasy Blood Extraction Kit. Study-level results and caveats: The classifier was reported to diagnose cytomegalovirus status with high specificity and sensitivity in both the original and validation cohorts. Compared with the roughly 700-donor mean, donors in an Asian-associated ancestry cluster had fewer N-insertions in productive TCRs, according to a later genetic analysis. In a later analysis, HLA-associated TCR beta chains were found to be more clonally expanded and to have lower generation probabilities than equally common non-associated chains. Linkage disequilibrium might explain the correlated functional status among segregating V segments, but an unknown experimental factor could not be excluded. Most CMV-associated TCR beta chains appeared to be HLA-restricted in a later analysis, and the HLA associations seemed to be driven largely by CMV exposure. The authors suggested that the approach could potentially be extended to other disease states and immunological phenotypes. Because HLA typing was missing for some donors at each locus, association tests included only the typed subset. In an earlier analysis of 500 to 650 of the donors, most TCR beta V segments appeared in productive rearrangements about 90% or about 30% of the time, broadly matching IMGT annotations. In a later analysis, 16,951 TCR beta sequences were associated with specific HLA alleles at a false discovery rate of 0.05. Because counts were too low, more than 15 rarely observed V segments, including chromosome 9 orphons, were excluded from the earlier analysis of under 650 of the donors. Some IMGT-functional V segments, including TRBV6-2 and TRBV6-3, could not be told apart with the 87-base-pair reads, so those segments were excluded. According to a later analysis, parvovirus B19, influenza, CMV and Epstein-Barr virus appeared linked to several top co-occurrence clusters. A cluster of highly shared sequence variants was judged likely to represent a technical artifact of the sequencing pipeline. An association between a missense DCLRE1C variant and V-gene and J-gene trimming of TCR beta chains was found in a later genetic analysis and replicated in an independent cohort. When HLA alleles, especially DR and DQ, strongly co-occurred, attributing TCR associations to individual alleles was difficult. While some public TCRs were present in many individuals, most TCR sequences turned up only very rarely across donors. A further reported finding was that TCR beta sequences accurately predicted the HLA-A and HLA-B alleles for most subjects in the first cohort. Sequencing depth was assumed to be roughly uniform across donors in the presence/absence analyses, though that assumption may not hold. Three of the identified cytomegalovirus-associated TCR beta chains were confirmed in vitro to be specific for cytomegalovirus antigens. CMV serostatus was the only immune exposure information available for the cohort. According to a later analysis, TCR association rates differed among HLA loci, with DRB1 alleles showing the most associated TCRs and HLA-C alleles showing the fewest. The study listed 150 to 200 TCR beta chains as associated with cytomegalovirus. Only TCR beta chains were sequenced in this cohort, and the absence of alpha or paired-chain data limited detectable features.

The clonotype was recovered from a woman aged 50 to 60 in good health and CMV-seropositive. The specimen sequenced was PBMCs. The receptor chain draws on TRBV27 and TRBJ2-4; the D gene is perhaps TRBD2, from 6 matching bases. The DNA sequence is TGTGCCAGCAGTTTATCTGCCGTGCGGGGAAACATTCAGTACTTC. This sequence encodes CASSLSAVRGNIQYF.